The source of this T cell receptor (beta chain) is a study of blood T cell repertoires in COVID-19. For the study at large: The United States, Italy and Spain were the sources of the acute and convalescent COVID-19 samples. The analysed material was cDNA or gDNA that came from T cells, B-cell-depleted T cells, or PBMCs.

J was trimmed by 3 bases and V by 6 bases; bases with no gene match: 9. This CDR3 region has 16 residues. Germline assignment: CDR1 MNHNY and CDR2 SVGAGI (reference sequence). Original data processing: Reference gene primer amplification yielded estimated nucleated cell counts. Clones were sequenced by immunoSEQ multiplex PCR, and TCRdb holds only the in-frame ones, with some missing. V and J calls and clone size are those listed in that table; D and trimming were worked out from the DNA. The sample has tens of thousands of clones, around 92% seen once. The J gene is TRBJ2-3, the V gene TRBV6-6; 10 bases line up with TRBD1. This clonotype was obtained from a man aged 55-75 years with acute or convalescent COVID-19. Sequenced input: peripheral blood. The CDR3 spells CASSAAGTGVTDTQYF. The DNA of the CDR3 is TGTGCCAGCAGCGCGGCCGGGACAGGGGTTACAGATACGCAGTATTTT.